These 7 T cell receptor beta chains came from one sample sequenced in a study of blood T cell repertoires in COVID-19. Generated by immunoSEQ multiplex PCR, the TCRdb table keeps only in-frame clones and is missing some. Of approximately 100,000 clones in the sample, about 88% were seen once. The sequenced material came from peripheral blood. The receptors derive from a human donor in a cohort sampled during active COVID-19.

V usage is TRBV10-2 and J usage is TRBJ2-5; 9 nucleotides match TRBD2. J gave up 7 bases and V 3 bases, and 12 bases lay outside the gene matches. CDR1 is WSHSY and CDR2 is SAAADI in the germline V gene. This CDR3 contains 16 residues. The CDR3 protein is CASSDLAGGPGGTQYF. The CDR3 region has the DNA TGCGCCAGCAGTGATTTGGCGGGGGGGCCAGGAGGGACCCAGTACTTC.

This chain connects TRBV28 to TRBJ1-6; TRBD1 matches 7 bases. V gave up 6 bases and J gave up 14 bases; unmatched junction bases: 13. CDR3 size: 14 residues. The germline gives CDR1 MDHEN, CDR2 SYDVKM. Here the CDR3 DNA reads TGTGCCAGCAGCATCGACAGGGAAGGCCCGGCCCTCCACTTT. As protein: CASSIDREGPALHF.

The V gene is TRBV5-1, the J gene TRBJ2-1; D unresolved. V lost 0 bases and J lost 7, with 11 bases in between. CDR1 is SGHRS and CDR2 is YFSETQ in the germline V gene. The length of the CDR3 is 14 residues. The CDR3 protein is CASSLGFESNEQFF. The CDR3 nucleotides are TGCGCCAGCAGCTTGGGATTCGAGTCTAATGAGCAGTTCTTC.

The rearrangement uses TRBV2 and TRBJ2-5; 16 bases match TRBD2. J was trimmed by 4 bases and V by 6 bases; bases with no gene match: 2. Germline assignment: CDR1 SNHLY and CDR2 FYNNEI. The CDR3 is made up of 15 amino acids. This CDR3 is CASSGTSGGAETQYF. The DNA for the CDR3 is TGTGCCAGCAGCGGGACTAGCGGGGGGGCAGAGACCCAGTACTTC.

The V and J genes are TRBV7-3 and TRBJ2-1, with 12 positions matching TRBD2. Germline values: CDR1 SGHTA, CDR2 FQGTGA. J gave up 7 bases and V 2 bases, and 15 bases lay outside the gene matches. This CDR3 has 19 amino acids. The CDR3 is CASSLLVPSGRAVGNEQFF. The CDR3, as DNA: TGTGCCAGCAGCTTATTAGTCCCTAGCGGGAGGGCCGTGGGGAATGAGCAGTTCTTC.

This clone was found once. The rearrangement joins TRBV5-1 to TRBJ1-2; D remains ambiguous. This CDR3 contains 13 residues. The germline V and J ends were trimmed by 0 bases and 8 bases, with 11 bases remaining between them. The germline V gene encodes CDR1 SGHRS and CDR2 YFSETQ. CDR3 DNA sequence: TGCGCCAGCAGCTTGGGGGAGCGTACGGGCTACACCTTC. Translating gives CASSLGERTGYTF.

This chain connects TRBV9 to TRBJ2-7; TRBD1 aligns across 9 bases. CDR3 length: 15 residues. J lost 2 bases, V lost 3 bases, and 6 bases had no gene match. Per the germline V gene, CDR1 is SGDLS and CDR2 is YYNGEE. CDR3 amino acids: CASSDRDRATYEQYF. CDR3 sequence (DNA): TGTGCCAGCAGCGACCGGGACAGGGCGACCTACGAGCAGTACTTC.